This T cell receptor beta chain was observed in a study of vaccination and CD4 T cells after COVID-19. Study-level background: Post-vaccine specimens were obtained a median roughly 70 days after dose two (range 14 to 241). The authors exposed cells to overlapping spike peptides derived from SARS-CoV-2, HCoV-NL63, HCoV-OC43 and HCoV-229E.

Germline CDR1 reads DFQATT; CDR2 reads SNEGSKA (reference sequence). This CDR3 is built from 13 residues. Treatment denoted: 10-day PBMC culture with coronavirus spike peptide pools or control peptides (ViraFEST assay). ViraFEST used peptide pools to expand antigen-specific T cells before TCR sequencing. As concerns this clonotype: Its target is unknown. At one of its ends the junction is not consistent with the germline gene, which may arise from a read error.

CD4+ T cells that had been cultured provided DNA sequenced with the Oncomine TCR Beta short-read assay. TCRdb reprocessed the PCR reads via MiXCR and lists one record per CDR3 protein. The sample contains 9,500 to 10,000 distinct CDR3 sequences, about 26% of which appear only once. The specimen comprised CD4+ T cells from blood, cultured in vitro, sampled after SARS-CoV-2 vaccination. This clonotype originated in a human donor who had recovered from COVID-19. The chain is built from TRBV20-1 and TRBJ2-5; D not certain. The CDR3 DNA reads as TGCAGTGAGAACAGCGTCCCTGGAGAGACCCAGCACTTC. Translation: CSENSVPGETQHF.